This entry features one T cell receptor (beta chain) sequence. The record originates from a study of technical replicates of blood from several donors. The CDR3 sequence is 12 residues long. V was trimmed by 2 bases and J by 5 bases, leaving 7 bases between them. The germline V gene has CDR1 SGHTA and CDR2 FQGNSA. This table comes from immunoSEQ multiplex PCR, and its TCRdb copy is limited to in-frame clones, with some not included. The top ten clones hold more than 0.3% of a sample with nearly 90,000 clones, 95% of them seen once. The material sequenced was T cells isolated from PBMCs. The clonotype originates from a human donor in good health. The chain joins TRBV7-2 to TRBJ2-7; D is unresolved. The DNA for the CDR3 is TGTGCCAGCAGCTTAAGACTTCACGAGCAGTACTTC. The encoded protein is CASSLRLHEQYF.